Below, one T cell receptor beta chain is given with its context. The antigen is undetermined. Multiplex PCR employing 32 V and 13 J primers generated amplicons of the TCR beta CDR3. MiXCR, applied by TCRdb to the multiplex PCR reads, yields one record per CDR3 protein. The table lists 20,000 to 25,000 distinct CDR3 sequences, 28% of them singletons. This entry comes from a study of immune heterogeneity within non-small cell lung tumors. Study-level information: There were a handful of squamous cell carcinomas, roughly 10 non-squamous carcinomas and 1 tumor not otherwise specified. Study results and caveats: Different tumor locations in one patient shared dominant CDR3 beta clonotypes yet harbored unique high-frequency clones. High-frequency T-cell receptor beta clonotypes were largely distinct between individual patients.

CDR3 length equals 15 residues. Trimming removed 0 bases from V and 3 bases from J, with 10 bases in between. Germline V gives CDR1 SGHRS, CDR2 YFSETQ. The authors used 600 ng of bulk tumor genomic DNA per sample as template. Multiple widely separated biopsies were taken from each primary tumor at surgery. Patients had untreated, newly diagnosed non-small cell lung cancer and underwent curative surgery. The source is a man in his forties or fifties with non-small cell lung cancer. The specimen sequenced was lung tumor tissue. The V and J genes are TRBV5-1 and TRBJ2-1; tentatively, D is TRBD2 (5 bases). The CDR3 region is CASSLALSGYNEQFF. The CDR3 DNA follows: TGCGCCAGCAGCTTGGCTTTGAGCGGCTACAATGAGCAGTTCTTC.